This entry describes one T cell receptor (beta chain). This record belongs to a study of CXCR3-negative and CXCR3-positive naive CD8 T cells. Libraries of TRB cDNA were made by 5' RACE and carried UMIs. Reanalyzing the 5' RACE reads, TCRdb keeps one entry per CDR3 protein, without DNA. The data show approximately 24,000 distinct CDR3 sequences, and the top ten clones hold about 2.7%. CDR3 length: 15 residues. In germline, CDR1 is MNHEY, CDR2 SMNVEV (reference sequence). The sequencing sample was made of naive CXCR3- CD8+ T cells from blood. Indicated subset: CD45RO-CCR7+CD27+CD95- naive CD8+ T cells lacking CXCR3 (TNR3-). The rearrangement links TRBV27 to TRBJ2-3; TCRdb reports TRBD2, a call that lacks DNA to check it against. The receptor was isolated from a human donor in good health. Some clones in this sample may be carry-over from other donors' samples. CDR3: CASSSLAGSTDTQYF.